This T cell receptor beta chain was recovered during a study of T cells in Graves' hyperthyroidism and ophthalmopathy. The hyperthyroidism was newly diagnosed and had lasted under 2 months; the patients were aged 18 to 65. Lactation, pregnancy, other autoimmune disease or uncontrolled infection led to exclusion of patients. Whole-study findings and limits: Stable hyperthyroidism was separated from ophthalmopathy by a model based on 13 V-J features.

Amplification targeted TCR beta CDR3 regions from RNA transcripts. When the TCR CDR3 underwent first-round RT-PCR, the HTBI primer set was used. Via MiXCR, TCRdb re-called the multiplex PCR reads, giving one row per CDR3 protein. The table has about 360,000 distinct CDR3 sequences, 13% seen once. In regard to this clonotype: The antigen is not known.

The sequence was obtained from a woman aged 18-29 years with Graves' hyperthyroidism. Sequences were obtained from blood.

CDR3 in amino acids: CASSLYQRNYGYTF. In nucleotides, the CDR3 is TGTGCCAGCAGTTTATATCAAAGAAACTATGGCTACACCTTC. J is TRBJ1-2 and V is TRBV28; D ambiguous. CDR1 and CDR2 (germline): MDHEN, SYDVKM. The V and J ends lost 1 base and 2 bases respectively, with 8 bases between them. The CDR3 spans 14 residues.